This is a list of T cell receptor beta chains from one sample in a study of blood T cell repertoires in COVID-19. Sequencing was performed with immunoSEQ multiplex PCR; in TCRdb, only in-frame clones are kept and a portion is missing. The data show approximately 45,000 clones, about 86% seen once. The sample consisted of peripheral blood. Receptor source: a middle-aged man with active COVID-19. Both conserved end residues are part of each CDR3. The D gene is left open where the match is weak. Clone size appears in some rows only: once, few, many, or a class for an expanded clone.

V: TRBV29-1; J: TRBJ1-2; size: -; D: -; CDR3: CSVDRGSGYTF; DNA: TGCAGCGTTGATCGCGGCAGTGGCTACACCTTC
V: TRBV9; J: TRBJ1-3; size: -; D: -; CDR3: CASSGPEAGNTIYF; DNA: TGTGCCAGCAGCGGCCCGGAGGCTGGAAACACCATATATTTT
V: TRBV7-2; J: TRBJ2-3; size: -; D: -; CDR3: CASSLVGGTDTQYF; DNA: TGTGCCAGCAGCCTAGTAGGAGGCACAGATACGCAGTATTTT
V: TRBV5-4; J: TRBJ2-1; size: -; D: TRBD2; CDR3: CASSLVLAGGYNEQFF; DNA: TGTGCCAGCAGCTTGGTTCTAGCGGGAGGCTACAATGAGCAGTTCTTC
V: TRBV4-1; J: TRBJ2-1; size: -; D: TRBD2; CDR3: CASSQPLAGWRYNEQFF; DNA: TGCGCCAGCAGCCAACCCTTAGCGGGATGGAGGTACAATGAGCAGTTCTTC
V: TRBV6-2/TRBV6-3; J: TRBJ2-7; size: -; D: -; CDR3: CASSSRPGTGTYEQYF; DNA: TGTGCCAGCAGTTCGAGGCCGGGAACAGGGACCTACGAGCAGTACTTC
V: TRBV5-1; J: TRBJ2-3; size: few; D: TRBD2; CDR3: CASSLGVAASGRDTQYF; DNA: TGCGCCAGCAGCTTGGGGGTTGCGGCTAGCGGGAGGGATACGCAGTATTTT
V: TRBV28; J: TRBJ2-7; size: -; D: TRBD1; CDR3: CASTRADRLVYEQYF; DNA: TGTGCCAGCACCAGGGCGGACAGGTTAGTCTACGAGCAGTACTTC
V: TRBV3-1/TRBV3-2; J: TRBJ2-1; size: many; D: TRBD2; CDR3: CASRSPGLGEDEQFF; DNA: TGTGCCAGCAGGTCTCCGGGACTAGGCGAGGATGAGCAGTTCTTC
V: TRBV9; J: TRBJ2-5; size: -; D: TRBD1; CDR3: CASSPLRDRKETQYF; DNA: TGTGCCAGCAGCCCCCTCCGGGACAGAAAAGAGACCCAGTACTTC
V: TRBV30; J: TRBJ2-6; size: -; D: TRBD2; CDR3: CAWSSGVERGSGANVLTF; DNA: TGTGCCTGGTCCAGCGGGGTGGAAAGGGGCTCTGGGGCCAACGTCCTGACTTTC
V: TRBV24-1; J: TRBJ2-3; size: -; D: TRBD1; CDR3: CATSPWTGGDTDTQYF; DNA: TGTGCCACCAGTCCCTGGACAGGGGGAGACACAGATACGCAGTATTTT
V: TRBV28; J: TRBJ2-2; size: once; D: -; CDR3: CASSPPVLTGELFF; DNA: TGTGCCAGCAGTCCCCCCGTGTTAACCGGGGAGCTGTTTTTT
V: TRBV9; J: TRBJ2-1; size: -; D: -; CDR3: CASSPGGALGQFF; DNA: TGTGCCAGCAGCCCCGGAGGGGCCCTCGGGCAGTTCTTC
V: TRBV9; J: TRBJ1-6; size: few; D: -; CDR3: CASSPRGPPLHF; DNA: TGTGCCAGCAGCCCCCGTGGGCCACCCCTCCACTTT
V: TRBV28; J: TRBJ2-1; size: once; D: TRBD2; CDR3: CASSFSGSFGEQFF; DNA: TGTGCCAGCAGTTTCAGCGGGAGTTTTGGTGAGCAGTTCTTC
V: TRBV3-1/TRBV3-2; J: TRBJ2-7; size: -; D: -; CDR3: CASSSPGLTSYEQYF; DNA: TGTGCCAGCAGCTCACCGGGACTGACTTCCTACGAGCAGTACTTC
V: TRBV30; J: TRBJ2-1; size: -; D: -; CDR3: CAWSVQGLRYNEQFF; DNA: TGTGCCTGGAGTGTTCAGGGCTTAAGGTACAATGAGCAGTTCTTC
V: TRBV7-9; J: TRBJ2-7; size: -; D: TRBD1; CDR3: CASSYAGGQGALEQYF; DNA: TGTGCCAGCAGTTACGCGGGAGGACAGGGGGCCCTCGAGCAGTACTTC
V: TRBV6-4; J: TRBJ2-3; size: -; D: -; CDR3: CASRQDGESTDTQYF; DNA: TGTGCCAGCCGACAGGATGGGGAGAGCACAGATACGCAGTATTTT
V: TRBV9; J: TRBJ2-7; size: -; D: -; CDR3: CASSVEPSSYEQYF; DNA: TGTGCCAGCAGCGTAGAGCCTAGCTCCTACGAGCAGTACTTC
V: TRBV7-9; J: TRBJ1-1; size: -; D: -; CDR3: CASSPGRGINTEAFF; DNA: TGTGCCAGCAGCCCGGGTAGGGGGATTAACACTGAAGCTTTCTTT
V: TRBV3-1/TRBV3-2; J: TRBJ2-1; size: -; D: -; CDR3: CASSQGLSSYNEQFF; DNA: TGTGCCAGCAGCCAAGGACTGAGCTCCTACAATGAGCAGTTCTTC
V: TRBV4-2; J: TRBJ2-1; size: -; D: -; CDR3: CASSGRGASSYNEQFF; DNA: TGTGCCAGCAGCGGTAGGGGTGCGAGCTCCTACAATGAGCAGTTCTTC
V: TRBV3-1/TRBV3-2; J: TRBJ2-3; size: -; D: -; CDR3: CASSQGTGYTDTQYF; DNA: TGTGCCAGCAGCCAAGGTACGGGGTACACAGATACGCAGTATTTT
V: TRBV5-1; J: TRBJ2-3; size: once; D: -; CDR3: CASSLERREDFTDTQYF; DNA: TGCGCCAGCAGCTTGGAGAGGAGGGAGGATTTCACAGATACGCAGTATTTT
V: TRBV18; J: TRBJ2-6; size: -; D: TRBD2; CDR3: CASSGTIVSGANVLTF; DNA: TGTGCCAGCTCCGGGACTATCGTCTCTGGGGCCAACGTCCTGACTTTC
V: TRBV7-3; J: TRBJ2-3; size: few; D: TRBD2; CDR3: CASSRGLAGGGTQYF; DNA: TGTGCCAGCAGCAGGGGACTAGCGGGAGGCGGTACGCAGTATTTT
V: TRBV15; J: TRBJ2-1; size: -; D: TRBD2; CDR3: CATSVGGAGLNEQFF; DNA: TGTGCCACCAGCGTGGGGGGAGCGGGACTCAATGAGCAGTTCTTC
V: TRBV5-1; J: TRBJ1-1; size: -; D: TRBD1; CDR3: CASRTGSNTEAFF; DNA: TGCGCCAGCCGGACAGGGAGTAACACTGAAGCTTTCTTT
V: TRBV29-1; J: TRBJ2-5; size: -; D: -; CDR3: CSVEGGSRGETQYF; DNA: TGCAGCGTTGAAGGAGGGTCACGGGGAGAGACCCAGTACTTC
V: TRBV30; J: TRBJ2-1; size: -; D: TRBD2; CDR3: CAWSLAGGFNEQFF; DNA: TGTGCCTGGAGCCTAGCGGGAGGGTTCAATGAGCAGTTCTTC
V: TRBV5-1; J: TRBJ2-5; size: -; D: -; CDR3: CASSSSSPQETQYF; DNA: TGCGCCAGCAGCTCTTCCTCGCCTCAGGAGACCCAGTACTTC
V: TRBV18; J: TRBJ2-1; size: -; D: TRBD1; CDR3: CASSQASGQGLNEQFF; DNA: TGTGCCAGCTCACAAGCCTCGGGACAGGGGTTAAATGAGCAGTTCTTC
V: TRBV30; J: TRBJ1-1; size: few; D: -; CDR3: CAWSVLGAANTEAFF; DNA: TGTGCCTGGAGTGTACTCGGTGCGGCGAACACTGAAGCTTTCTTT
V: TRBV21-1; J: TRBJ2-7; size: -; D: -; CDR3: CASSHEERGEQYF; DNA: TGTGCCAGCAGCCATGAGGAAAGGGGCGAGCAGTACTTC
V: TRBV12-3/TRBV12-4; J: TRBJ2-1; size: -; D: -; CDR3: CASSLADNEQFF; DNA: TGTGCCAGCAGTTTGGCGGACAATGAGCAGTTCTTC
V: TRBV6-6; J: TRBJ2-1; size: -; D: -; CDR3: CASSYDGQTYNEQFF; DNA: TGTGCCAGCAGTTACGATGGACAGACCTACAATGAGCAGTTCTTC
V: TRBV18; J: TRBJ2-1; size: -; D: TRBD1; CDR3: CASSPRGRNEQFF; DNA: TGTGCCAGCTCACCCAGGGGGCGCAATGAGCAGTTCTTC
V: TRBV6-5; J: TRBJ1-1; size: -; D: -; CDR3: CASSFRENTEAFF; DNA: TGTGCCAGCAGTTTCCGGGAGAACACTGAAGCTTTCTTT
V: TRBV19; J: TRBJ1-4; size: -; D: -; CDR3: CASSITAVNEKLFF; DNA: TGTGCCAGTAGTATCACAGCCGTTAATGAAAAACTGTTTTTT
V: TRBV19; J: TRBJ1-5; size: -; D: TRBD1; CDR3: CASTDTGDGNQPQHF; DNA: TGTGCCAGTACCGACACAGGGGACGGCAATCAGCCCCAGCATTTT
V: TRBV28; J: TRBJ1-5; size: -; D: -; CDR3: CASSFLQSNQPQHF; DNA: TGTGCCAGCAGTTTTTTGCAGAGCAATCAGCCCCAGCATTTT